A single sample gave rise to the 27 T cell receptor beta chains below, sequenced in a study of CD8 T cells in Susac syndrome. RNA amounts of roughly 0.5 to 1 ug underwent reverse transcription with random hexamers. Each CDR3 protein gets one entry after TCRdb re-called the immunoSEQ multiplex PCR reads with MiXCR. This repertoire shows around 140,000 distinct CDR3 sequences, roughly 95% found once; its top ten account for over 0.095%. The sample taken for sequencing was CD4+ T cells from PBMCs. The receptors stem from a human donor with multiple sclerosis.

The CDR3 nucleotides are TGTGCCATCAGTGACAACCGGGACAGGGGGCCCTACGAGCAGTACTTC. Protein product: CAISDNRDRGPYEQYF. The rearrangement uses TRBV10-3 and TRBJ2-7; 12 bases are a match to TRBD1. Unmatched junction bases numbered 5, after V lost 3 bases and J lost 2 bases. Germline V CDR1 and CDR2: ENHRY, SYGVKD. The CDR3 totals 16 residues.

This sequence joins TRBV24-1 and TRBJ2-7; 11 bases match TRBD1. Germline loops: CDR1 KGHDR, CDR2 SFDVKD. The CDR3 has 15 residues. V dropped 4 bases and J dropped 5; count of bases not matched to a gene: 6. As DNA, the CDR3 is TGTGCCACCAGTGACACCGGGACAGGGGGTCACGAGCAGTACTTC. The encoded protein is CATSDTGTGGHEQYF.

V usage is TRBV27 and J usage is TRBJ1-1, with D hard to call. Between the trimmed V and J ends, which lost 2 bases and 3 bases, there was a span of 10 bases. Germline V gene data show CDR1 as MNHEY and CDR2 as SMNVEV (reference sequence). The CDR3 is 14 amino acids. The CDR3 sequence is CASSLGTAYTEAFF. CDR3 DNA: TGTGCCAGCAGTTTAGGCACTGCCTACACTGAAGCTTTCTTT.

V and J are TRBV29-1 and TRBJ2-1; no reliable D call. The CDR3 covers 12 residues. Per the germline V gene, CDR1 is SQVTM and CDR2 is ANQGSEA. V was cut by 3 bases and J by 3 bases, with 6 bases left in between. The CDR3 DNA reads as TGCAGCGTTGACTCCGGCTACAATGAGCAGTTCTTC. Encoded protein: CSVDSGYNEQFF.

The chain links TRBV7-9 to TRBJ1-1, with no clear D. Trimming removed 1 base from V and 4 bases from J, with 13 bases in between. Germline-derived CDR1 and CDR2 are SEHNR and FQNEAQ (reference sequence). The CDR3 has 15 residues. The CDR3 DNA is TGTGCCAGCAGCTTAGTTCAGGCTATGGGCACTGAAGCTTTCTTT. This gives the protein CASSLVQAMGTEAFF.

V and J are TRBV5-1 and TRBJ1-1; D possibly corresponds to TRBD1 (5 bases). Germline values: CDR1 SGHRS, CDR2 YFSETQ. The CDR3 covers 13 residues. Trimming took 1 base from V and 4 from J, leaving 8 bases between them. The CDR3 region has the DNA TGCGCCAGCAGCTTGAGCGGGGGCACTGAAGCTTTCTTT. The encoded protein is CASSLSGGTEAFF.

CDR3 sequence (DNA): TGCAGTGCGCTAGGCCCCCAGGGTCGAAGCAATCAGCCCCAGCATTTT. It translates to CSALGPQGRSNQPQHF. The chain couples TRBV20-1 to TRBJ1-5; possible D gene TRBD1, 5 bases. V was trimmed by 6 bases and J by 1 base, leaving 19 bases between them. The germline CDR1 and CDR2 sequences are DFQATT and SNEGSKA (reference sequence). The CDR3 has 16 residues.

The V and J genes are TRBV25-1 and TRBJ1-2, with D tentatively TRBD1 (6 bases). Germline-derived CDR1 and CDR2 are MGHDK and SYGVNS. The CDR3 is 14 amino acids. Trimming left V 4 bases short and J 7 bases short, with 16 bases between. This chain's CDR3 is CASSAPLIRGGYTF. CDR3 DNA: TGTGCCAGCAGTGCTCCATTAATCAGGGGTGGCTACACCTTC.

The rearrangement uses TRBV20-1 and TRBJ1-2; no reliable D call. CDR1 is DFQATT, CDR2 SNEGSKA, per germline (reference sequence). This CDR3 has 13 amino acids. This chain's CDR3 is CSVESTRLYGYTF. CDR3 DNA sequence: TGCAGCGTAGAAAGTACAAGGTTATATGGCTACACCTTC.

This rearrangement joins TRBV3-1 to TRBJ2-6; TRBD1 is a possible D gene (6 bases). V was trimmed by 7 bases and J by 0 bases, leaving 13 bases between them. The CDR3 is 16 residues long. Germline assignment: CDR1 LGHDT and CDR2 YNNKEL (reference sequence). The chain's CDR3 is CASTPDRNSGANVLTF. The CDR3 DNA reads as TGTGCCAGCACCCCGGACAGAAACTCTGGGGCCAACGTCCTGACTTTC.

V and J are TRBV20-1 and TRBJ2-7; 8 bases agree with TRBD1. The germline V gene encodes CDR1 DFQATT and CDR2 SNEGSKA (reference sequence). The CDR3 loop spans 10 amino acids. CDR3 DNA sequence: TGCAGCCCCTCAGGGGGCGAAGAGTACTTC. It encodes CSPSGGEEYF.

CDR3 DNA: TGTGCCAGCAGCTTCGAGAGGGAAACTGAAGCTTTCTTT. Translation: CASSFERETEAFF. The chain carries TRBV7-9 and TRBJ1-1, with D hard to call. Germline loops: CDR1 SEHNR, CDR2 FQNEAQ (reference sequence). Trimming left V 3 bases short and J 5 bases short, with 10 bases between. CDR3 length: 13 residues.

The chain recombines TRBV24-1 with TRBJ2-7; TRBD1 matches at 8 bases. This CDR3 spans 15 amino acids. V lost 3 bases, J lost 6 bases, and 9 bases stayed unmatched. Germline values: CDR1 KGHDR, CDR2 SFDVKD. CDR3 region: CATSDPGDRGGEQYF. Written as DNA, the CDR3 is TGTGCCACCAGTGATCCGGGAGACAGGGGAGGCGAGCAGTACTTC.

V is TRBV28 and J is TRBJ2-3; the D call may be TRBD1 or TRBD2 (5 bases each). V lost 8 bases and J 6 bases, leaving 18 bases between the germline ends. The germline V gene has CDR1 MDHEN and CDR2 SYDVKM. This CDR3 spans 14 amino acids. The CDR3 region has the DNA TGTGCCAGCGAACCCCCGGGGTGGGGGGATACGCAGTATTTT. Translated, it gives CASEPPGWGDTQYF.

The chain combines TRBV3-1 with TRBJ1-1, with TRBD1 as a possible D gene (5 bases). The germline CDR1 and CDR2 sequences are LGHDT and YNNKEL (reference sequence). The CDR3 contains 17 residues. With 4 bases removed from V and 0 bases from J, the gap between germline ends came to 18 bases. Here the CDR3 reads CASSPPGWGLMNTEAFF. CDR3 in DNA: TGTGCCAGCAGCCCTCCCGGGTGGGGGTTGATGAACACTGAAGCTTTCTTT.

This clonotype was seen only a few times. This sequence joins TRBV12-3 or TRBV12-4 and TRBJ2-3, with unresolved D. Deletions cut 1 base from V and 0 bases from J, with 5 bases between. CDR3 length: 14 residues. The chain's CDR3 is CASSLGGSTDTQYF. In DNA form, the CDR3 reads TGTGCCAGCAGTTTAGGGGGAAGCACAGATACGCAGTATTTT.

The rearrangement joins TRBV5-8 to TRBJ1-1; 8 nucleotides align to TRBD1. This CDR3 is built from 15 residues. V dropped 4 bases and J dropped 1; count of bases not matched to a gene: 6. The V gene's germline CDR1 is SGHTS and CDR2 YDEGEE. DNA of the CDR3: TGTGCCAGCAGCCCCAGGGGGCGAGAGAACACTGAAGCTTTCTTT. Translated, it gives CASSPRGRENTEAFF.

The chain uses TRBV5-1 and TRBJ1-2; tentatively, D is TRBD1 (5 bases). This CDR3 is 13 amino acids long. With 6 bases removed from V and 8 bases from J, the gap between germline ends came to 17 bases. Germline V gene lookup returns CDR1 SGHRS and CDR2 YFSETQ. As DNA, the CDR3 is TGCGCCAGCACAACGGCCCAAACAGGAGGCTACACCTTC. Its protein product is CASTTAQTGGYTF.

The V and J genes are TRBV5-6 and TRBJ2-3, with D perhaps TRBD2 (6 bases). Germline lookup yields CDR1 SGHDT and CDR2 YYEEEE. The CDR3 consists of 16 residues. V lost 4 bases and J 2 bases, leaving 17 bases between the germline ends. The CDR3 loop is CASSPRDFPITDTQYF. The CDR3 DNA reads TGTGCCAGCAGCCCGCGGGACTTCCCGATCACAGATACGCAGTATTTT. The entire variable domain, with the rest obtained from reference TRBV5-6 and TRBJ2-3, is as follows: DAGVTQSPTHLIKTRGQQVTLRCSPKSGHDTVSWYQQALGQGPQFIFQYYEEEERQRGNFPDRFSGHQFPNYSSELNVNALLLGDSALYLCASSPRDFPITDTQYFGPGTRLTVL.

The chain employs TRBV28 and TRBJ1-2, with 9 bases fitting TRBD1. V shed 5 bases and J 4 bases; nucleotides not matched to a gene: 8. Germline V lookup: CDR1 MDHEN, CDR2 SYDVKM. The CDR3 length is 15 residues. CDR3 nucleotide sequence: TGTGCCAGCAGTCTCCCCCGGGGACAGGGCTATGGCTACACCTTC. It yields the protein CASSLPRGQGYGYTF.

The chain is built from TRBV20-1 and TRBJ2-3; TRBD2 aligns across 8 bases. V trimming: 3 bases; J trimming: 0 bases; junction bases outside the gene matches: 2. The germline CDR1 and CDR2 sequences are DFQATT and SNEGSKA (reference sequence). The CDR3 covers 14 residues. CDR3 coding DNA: TGCAGTGCTAGTGCGGGGGGTAGCACAGATACGCAGTATTTT. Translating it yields CSASAGGSTDTQYF.

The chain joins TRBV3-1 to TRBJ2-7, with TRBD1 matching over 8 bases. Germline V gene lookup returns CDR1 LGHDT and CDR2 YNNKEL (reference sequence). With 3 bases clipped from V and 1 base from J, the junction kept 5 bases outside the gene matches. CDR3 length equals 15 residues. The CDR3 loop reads CASSQVGQGSYEQYF. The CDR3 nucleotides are TGTGCCAGCAGCCAGGTTGGACAGGGATCCTACGAGCAGTACTTC.

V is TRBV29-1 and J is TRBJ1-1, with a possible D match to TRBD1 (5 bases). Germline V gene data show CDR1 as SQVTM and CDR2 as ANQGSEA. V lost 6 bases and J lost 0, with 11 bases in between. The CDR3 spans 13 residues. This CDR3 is CSVVRGMNTEAFF. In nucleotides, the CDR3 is TGCAGCGTAGTCCGGGGCATGAACACTGAAGCTTTCTTT. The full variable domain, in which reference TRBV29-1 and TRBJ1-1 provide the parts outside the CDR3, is SAVISQKPSRDICQRGTSLTIQCQVDSQVTMMFWYRQQPGQSLTLIATANQGSEATYESGFVIDKFPISRPNLTFSTLTVSNMSPEDSSIYLCSVVRGMNTEAFFGQGTRLTVV.

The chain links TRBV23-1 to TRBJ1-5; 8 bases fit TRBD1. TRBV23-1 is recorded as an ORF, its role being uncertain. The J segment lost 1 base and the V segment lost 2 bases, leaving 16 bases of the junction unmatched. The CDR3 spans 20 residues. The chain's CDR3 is CASSQTDPGQGRLSNQPQHF. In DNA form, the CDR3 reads TGCGCCAGCAGTCAAACGGACCCCGGACAGGGAAGGTTGAGCAATCAGCCCCAGCATTTT.

CDR3 sequence: CASSIGQANQPQHF. In DNA, the CDR3 is TGTGCCAGTAGTATTGGGCAGGCAAATCAGCCCCAGCATTTT. The rearrangement uses TRBV19 and TRBJ1-5; D gene uncertain. This CDR3 region has 14 residues. CDR1 is LNHDA and CDR2 is SQIVND in the germline V gene (reference sequence). V lost 3 bases and J 4 bases, leaving 10 bases between the germline ends.

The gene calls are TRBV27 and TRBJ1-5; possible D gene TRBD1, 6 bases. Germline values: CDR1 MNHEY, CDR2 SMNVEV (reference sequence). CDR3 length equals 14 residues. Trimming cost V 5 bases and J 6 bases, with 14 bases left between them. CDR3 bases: TGTGCCAGCAGTCCCAGGGGCTCGGGTCAGCCCCAGCATTTT. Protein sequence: CASSPRGSGQPQHF.

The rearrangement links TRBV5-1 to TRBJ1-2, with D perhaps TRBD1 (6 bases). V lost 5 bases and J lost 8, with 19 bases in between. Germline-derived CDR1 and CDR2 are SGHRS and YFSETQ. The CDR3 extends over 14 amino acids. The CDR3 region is CASSQQGVGLGYTF. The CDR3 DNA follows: TGCGCCAGCAGTCAACAGGGTGTGGGTTTGGGCTACACCTTC.